This TCR beta chain was captured in a study of T cell changes during pregnancy in multiple sclerosis (dated by TCRdb to between 2018 and 2021). Study-level background: Changes in the T cell repertoire over the course of pregnancy were examined in this study in women with multiple sclerosis.

The library was built by means of the immunoSEQ multiplex PCR assay. In TCRdb, the immuneACCESS table is reduced to in-frame sequences with V and J assigned. These tables do not hold every clone; where another copy was compared, an unresolved V gene accounts for under half, and the others remain unexplained. This sample lists about 57,000 clones; 90% to 95% were detected once. Of the sample, approximately 0.21% is held by the ten largest clones. A remark on this clone: The specificity of this receptor is unknown. Base qualities are missing; no much larger clone stands one base away.

This clonotype was sampled from a female donor with multiple sclerosis, enrolled in a pregnancy study. Material: CD4+ T cells from peripheral blood mononuclear cells, obtained in the second trimester of pregnancy.

The CDR3 sequence is CASSPLQGHSSGNTIYF. The bases are TGTGCCAGCTCACCGCTGCAGGGCCACTCGTCTGGAAACACCATATATTTT. The chain employs TRBV18 and TRBJ1-3; matching of 5 bases hints at TRBD1 as the D gene. CDR1 KGHSH and CDR2 LQKENI were looked up in the germline V gene. There are 17 amino acids in the CDR3, from cysteine to phenylalanine inclusive. Only the CDR3 region is kept as DNA, spanning 51 bases read in frame from base 1. V sheds 3 bases and J sheds 1 base, leaving 16 bases between their ends.